One and the same sample provided the 16 T cell receptor beta chains below, sequenced in a study of T cells after yellow fever vaccination. TCRdb passed the 5' RACE reads through MiXCR, listing each CDR3 protein once. The sample holds around 360,000 distinct CDR3 sequences, around a tenth seen once. The sample was PBMCs, taken on the day of the first yellow fever vaccination. The receptor source for this set is a man between 18 and 35 years old who received the YFV17D yellow fever vaccine.

This clonotype was recorded a few times. This rearrangement joins TRBV27 to TRBJ2-1; TRBD2 matches 13 bases. This CDR3 is 17 amino acids long. Germline V gene sequence: CDR1 MNHEY, CDR2 SMNVEV (reference sequence). The V segment lost 8 bases and the J segment 5 bases; nucleotides outside the gene matches: 12. The CDR3, as DNA: TGTGCCAGCGCGTCCCCGGGACTAGCGGGGAACAACAATGAGCAGTTCTTC. It specifies CASASPGLAGNNNEQFF.

The chain recombines TRBV7-3 with TRBJ1-1, with D unresolved. Trimming took 5 bases from V and 4 from J, leaving 14 bases between them. The CDR3 is 14 amino acids. In germline, CDR1 is SGHTA, CDR2 FQGTGA. CDR3 in amino acids: CASSPSRGSTEAFF. The CDR3 DNA follows: TGTGCCAGCAGCCCCTCCCGGGGTAGCACTGAAGCTTTCTTT.

The sample holds a few counts of this clonotype. The V call is TRBV5-5, the J call TRBJ1-5, with TRBD1 matching over 9 bases. This CDR3 is 14 amino acids long. The ends lost 3 bases at V and 5 bases at J; junction bases unmatched: 3. CDR1 SGHKS and CDR2 YYEKEE come from the germline V gene (reference sequence). CDR3 DNA sequence: TGTGCCAGCAGCTACACAGGGGGCGATCAGCCCCAGCATTTT. It yields the protein CASSYTGGDQPQHF.

This clonotype was observed a few times. The chain employs TRBV4-3 and TRBJ2-6, with a possible D match to TRBD1 (5 bases). V shed 0 bases and J shed 0 bases, with 12 bases lying between them. The germline gives CDR1 LGHNA, CDR2 YSLEER. The CDR3 has 18 residues. The DNA of the CDR3 is TGCGCCAGCAGCCAAGATGCCAGGGTGCTCTCTGGGGCCAACGTCCTGACTTTC. It encodes CASSQDARVLSGANVLTF.

The chain couples TRBV28 to TRBJ2-1; D is possibly TRBD2 (5 bases). V was cut by 7 bases and J by 4 bases, with 14 bases left in between. The CDR3 has 14 residues. The germline gives CDR1 MDHEN, CDR2 SYDVKM. CDR3 sequence reads: CASTTEGKYNEQFF. Here the CDR3 DNA reads TGTGCCAGCACCACAGAGGGCAAGTACAATGAGCAGTTCTTC. The full variable domain, rest sourced from reference TRBV28 and TRBJ2-1, is DVKVTQSSRYLVKRTGEKVFLECVQDMDHENMFWYRQDPGLGLRLIYFSYDVKMKEKGDIPEGYSVSREKKERFSLILESASTNQTSMYLCASTTEGKYNEQFFGPGTRLTVL.

This clonotype showed up just a few times. The chain recombines TRBV5-1 with TRBJ2-7, with a weak D call TRBD2 (5 bases). The germline V gene has CDR1 SGHRS and CDR2 YFSETQ. This CDR3 comprises 15 residues. The V end was cut by 0 bases, the J end by 2 bases, with 12 bases between. CDR3: CASSLAGSGAYEQYF. CDR3 coding DNA: TGCGCCAGCAGCTTGGCGGGGTCTGGCGCCTACGAGCAGTACTTC.

V is TRBV23-1 and J is TRBJ2-3; D could derive from TRBD1 or TRBD2 (5 bases each). TRBV23-1 is flagged as an ORF with uncertain function. The CDR3 covers 19 residues. The V end was cut by 0 bases, the J end by 2 bases, with 21 bases between. The CDR3: CASSQSGDAERTHTDTQYF. The CDR3 region has the DNA TGCGCCAGCAGTCAATCAGGGGACGCCGAAAGAACACACACAGATACGCAGTATTTT.

J is TRBJ1-2 and V is TRBV7-9, with D tentatively TRBD1 (5 bases). The V gene lost 3 bases and the J gene lost 6 bases, with 11 bases spanning the gap. The germline V gene encodes CDR1 SEHNR and CDR2 FQNEAQ (reference sequence). This CDR3 is built from 13 residues. Here the CDR3 DNA reads TGTGCCAGCAGCTTTACCGGGGGAGATGGCTACACCTTC. Its protein product is CASSFTGGDGYTF.

The chain carries TRBV6-1 and TRBJ1-4, with D unclear. Germline-derived CDR1 and CDR2 are MNHNS and SASEGT. CDR3 length: 14 amino acids. Trimming removed 6 bases from V and 0 bases from J, with 8 bases in between. The CDR3 protein is CASRPSATNEKLFF. The CDR3 DNA follows: TGTGCCAGCAGGCCTTCTGCAACTAATGAAAAACTGTTTTTT.

This clonotype was detected only a few times. The chain employs TRBV10-3 and TRBJ2-2, with 7 bases matching TRBD1. J lost 9 bases, V lost 8 bases, and 12 bases had no gene match. This CDR3 contains 14 residues. Germline assignment: CDR1 ENHRY and CDR2 SYGVKD. CDR3 sequence: CAIATGTAGRELFF. DNA of the CDR3: TGTGCCATCGCTACCGGGACAGCCGGACGGGAGCTGTTTTTT.

This rearrangement joins TRBV6-4 to TRBJ1-5; D is ambiguous. Germline loops: CDR1 MRHNA, CDR2 SNTAGT. This CDR3 contains 13 residues. Trimming took 4 bases from V and 0 from J, leaving 4 bases between them. CDR3 sequence reads: CASSGRSNQPQHF. DNA for the CDR3: TGTGCCAGCAGTGGTCGTAGCAATCAGCCCCAGCATTTT.

This chain connects TRBV6-1 to TRBJ2-1; D is undetermined. Per the germline V gene, CDR1 is MNHNS and CDR2 is SASEGT. Trimming removed 6 bases from V and 9 bases from J, with 3 bases in between. This CDR3 has 9 residues. CDR3 coding DNA: TGTGCCAGCAGCCGTGAGCAGTTCTTC. Its translation is CASSREQFF.

The rearrangement uses TRBV20-1 and TRBJ2-2; no reliable D call. The CDR3 is 12 residues long. Germline V CDR1 and CDR2: DFQATT, SNEGSKA (reference sequence). V lost 6 bases and J 4 bases, leaving 9 bases between the germline ends. CDR3 nucleotides: TGCAGTGCGGCAGGTCCCACCGGGGAGCTGTTTTTT. This codes for CSAAGPTGELFF.

This clonotype came up a few times. The chain joins TRBV12-3 or TRBV12-4 to TRBJ2-1; D is perhaps TRBD2 (5 bases). V lost 8 bases to trimming and J lost 4 bases, with 15 bases between them. This CDR3 has 14 residues. The CDR3 DNA follows: TGTGCCAGCGACTACCGGGGTCTGTACAATGAGCAGTTCTTC. Its translation: CASDYRGLYNEQFF.

The J gene is TRBJ2-2, the V gene TRBV29-1, with D possibly called TRBD1 or TRBD2 (5 bases each). The CDR3 runs 14 residues. V was cut by 3 bases and J by 1 base, with 9 bases left in between. The germline V gene encodes CDR1 SQVTM and CDR2 ANQGSEA. The CDR3 DNA follows: TGCAGCGTTGACGAGGGGTGGAACACCGGGGAGCTGTTTTTT. It yields the protein CSVDEGWNTGELFF.

This clonotype has a handful of counts. The rearrangement links TRBV5-1 to TRBJ2-3; D remains ambiguous. Germline CDR1 and CDR2: SGHRS and YFSETQ. The CDR3 is 15 amino acids. Trimming stripped 4 bases from V and 1 base from J, with 13 bases between. The DNA for the CDR3 is TGCGCCAGCAGCATCCAGCCCAGGCGCACAGATACGCAGTATTTT. This sequence encodes CASSIQPRRTDTQYF.